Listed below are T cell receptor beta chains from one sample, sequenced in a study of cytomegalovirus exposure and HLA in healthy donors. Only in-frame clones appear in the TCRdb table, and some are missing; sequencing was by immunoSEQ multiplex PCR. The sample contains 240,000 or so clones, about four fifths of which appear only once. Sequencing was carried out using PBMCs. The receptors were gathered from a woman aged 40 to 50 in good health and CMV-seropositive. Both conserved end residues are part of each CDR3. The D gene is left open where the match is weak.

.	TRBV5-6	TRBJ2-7	TGTGCCAGCAGCCCCTTGGAGGGGGGGCGCGAGCAGTACTTC	CASSPLEGGREQYF
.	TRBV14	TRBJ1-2	TGTGCCAGCAGCCAAGGTCGGCGGGGGCCTGAGATACCTAACTATGGCTACACCTTC	CASSQGRRGPEIPNYGYTF
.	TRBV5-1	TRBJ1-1	TGCGCCAGCAGCTTGGCAGGGTGGGGCACTGAAGCTTTCTTT	CASSLAGWGTEAFF
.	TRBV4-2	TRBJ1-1	TGTGCCAGCAGCCAAGATATAAAGGGGGGGAAAGCTTTCTTT	CASSQDIKGGKAFF
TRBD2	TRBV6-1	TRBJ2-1	TGTGCCAGCAGGCTAGCGGGGGGGTTATATGAGCAGTTCTTC	CASRLAGGLYEQFF
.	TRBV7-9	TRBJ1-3	TGTGCCAGCAGCTCGGGGTACTCTGGAAACACCATATATTTT	CASSSGYSGNTIYF
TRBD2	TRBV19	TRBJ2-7	TGTGCCAGTAGTATAGGGGGGGGCTCCTACGAGCAGTACTTC	CASSIGGGSYEQYF
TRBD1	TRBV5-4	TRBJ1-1	TGTGCCAGCAGGGTGAAACCGGGACAGGGGGGGACTGAAGCTTTCTTT	CASRVKPGQGGTEAFF
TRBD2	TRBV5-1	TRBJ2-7	TGCGCCAGCAGCCGAAGCGGGAACTACGAGCAGTACTTC	CASSRSGNYEQYF
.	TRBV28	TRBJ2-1	TGTGCCAGCAGCCGCCCTAGCGTCAATGAGCAGTTCTTC	CASSRPSVNEQFF
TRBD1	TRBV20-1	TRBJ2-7	TGCAGTGCGACGGGACAGGTGGAGCAGTACTTC	CSATGQVEQYF
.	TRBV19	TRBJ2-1	TGTGCCAGTAGTATGGGTCGGGAGAGATTATACAATGAGCAGTTCTTC	CASSMGRERLYNEQFF